The sequence of this TCR beta chain was determined in a study of blood T cell repertoires in COVID-19 (dated by TCRdb to the early 2020s). With respect to the entire study: The collaborator samples originated in the United States, Italy and Spain and spanned the acute and convalescent phases of COVID-19. The prospective study material was composed of cDNA or gDNA derived from T cells, B-cell-depleted T cells, or PBMCs. Subjects who had been exposed to COVID-19, were actively infected with it, or had recovered from it provided the deeply sampled blood TCRbeta repertoires that made up the dataset. The repertoires were made available in a free public database intended to serve as a resource for research on the immune response to SARS-CoV-2. The samples were drawn from two sources: the first 160 participants of the ongoing ImmuneRACE study, and 1,000 to 1,500 subjects contributed by 6 global collaborators. Nearly every sample came with metadata listing a de-identified subject ID, COVID-19 status, age in years and sex. Where HLA class I and class II types were available, the types were taken from metadata supplied by the sample provider, not from assay-based typing.

TCRbeta CDR3 regions were amplified from genomic DNA using the immunoSEQ Assay, a bias-controlled multiplex PCR. The original methods were these. The number of nucleated cells in each sample was estimated from the amplification of reference gene primers within the assay. Sequence reads were collapsed and filtered to measure the absolute abundance of every unique TCRbeta CDR3 rearrangement. For each sample, productive Simpson clonality was calculated as the square root of Simpson's diversity index over productive rearrangements. Imported from immuneACCESS, the table was reduced by TCRdb to in-frame sequences with V and J called. These copies leave out some clones; in studies compared against another copy, an unresolved V gene accounts for under half, and the cause of the remainder is not known. D and trimming come from the DNA, and the V and J calls and clone size come from that table. The sample includes 90,000 to 130,000 clones, with 80% to 90% observed a single time. The ten largest make up over 1.2% of the sample.

Whole blood was collected in K2EDTA tubes by collaborating institutions according to the institutions' own protocols. For TCRbeta analysis, collaborator samples were shipped as frozen whole blood, as isolated PBMCs, or as DNA extracted from either sample type. Study-level results and caveats: The quantity of clinical and demographic metadata differed by source and by participant and was supplied without curation.

With regard to this clone: Its cognate antigen has yet to be identified. No much larger clone exists at a distance of one base, and base qualities are not known.

The CDR3 measures 15 amino acids from cysteine to phenylalanine. This entry keeps only the CDR3 DNA: 45 bases, framed from base 1. Ends trimmed: V by 6 bases, J by 0 bases; bases unmatched to a gene: 7. The germline V gene yields KGHSH for CDR1 and LQKENI for CDR2. The V and J segments used are TRBV18 and TRBJ2-7; 8 bases in the middle match TRBD1. The clonotype originates from a man aged 35-49 years with acute or convalescent COVID-19. Sequencing was carried out using peripheral blood. CDR3 sequence: CASSLTTGASYEQYF. The DNA sequence reads TGTGCCAGCTCTCTCACGACAGGGGCCTCCTACGAGCAGTACTTC.